This T cell receptor beta chain was sequenced for a study of early T cells in non-severe SARS-CoV-2 infection. Study-wide findings and caveats: Anti-spike CD8 responses were favored by VDJdb matching, which missed private and CD4 specificities.

Individually, cDNA molecules had unique molecular identifiers attached to them. A single record per CDR3 protein comes from TCRdb applying MiXCR to the 5' RACE reads. The repertoire holds 85,000 to 90,000 distinct CDR3 sequences, with over 12% as singletons. This clonotype was detected a few times. Its antigen is as yet unknown. The CDR3 consists of 13 residues. Deletions cut 3 bases from V and 2 bases from J, with 6 bases between. The specimen sequenced was whole blood. This sequence was found in an adult who was a healthcare worker with PCR-confirmed SARS-CoV-2 infection or an uninfected control (not recorded which). The gene calls are TRBV12-3 or TRBV12-4 and TRBJ2-3; D is unclear. CDR3 region: CASSFDYTDTQYF. CDR3 DNA: TGTGCCAGCAGTTTTGATTACACAGATACGCAGTATTTT.